A single sample is the source of the 18 T cell receptor beta chains below, sequenced in a study of identical twins. From the 5' RACE reads, TCRdb called clonotypes with MiXCR, one entry per CDR3 protein. Of approximately 210,000 distinct CDR3 sequences in the sample, 15% to 20% were seen once. These data were also filed under a second study, of T cells expressing NK-cell markers.

Sequenced: CD8+ T cells sorted from blood. These receptors were collected from a woman between 18 and 30 years old in good health.

The chain employs TRBV20-1 and TRBJ2-7; 10 bases are a match to TRBD2. Germline trimming cut 6 bases from V and 0 bases from J; bases unmatched to any gene: 8. The CDR3 extends over 15 amino acids. Germline assignment: CDR1 DFQATT and CDR2 SNEGSKA (reference sequence). CDR3 DNA sequence: TGCAGTGCCCCAGACTCTAGCGGGAGCTCCTACGAGCAGTACTTC. Translating it yields CSAPDSSGSSYEQYF.

Here the CDR3 reads CASSPILAPETQYF. CDR3 in DNA: TGTGCCAGCAGTCCCATACTAGCACCGGAGACCCAGTACTTC. The rearrangement joins TRBV7-9 to TRBJ2-5; possible D gene TRBD2, 6 bases. This CDR3 comprises 14 residues. With 6 bases removed from V and 5 bases from J, the gap between germline ends came to 16 bases. Germline V gives CDR1 SEHNR, CDR2 FQNEAQ (reference sequence).

The gene calls are TRBV6-1 and TRBJ2-2, with TRBD1 as a possible D gene (6 bases). Germline CDR1 reads MNHNS; CDR2 reads SASEGT. The CDR3 has 15 residues. The V gene lost 5 bases and the J gene lost 1 base, with 11 bases spanning the gap. This chain's CDR3 is CASSQGKRNTGELFF. The CDR3 coding sequence is TGTGCCAGCAGTCAGGGGAAGAGGAACACCGGGGAGCTGTTTTTT.

J is TRBJ2-7 and V is TRBV9; TRBD2 matches 9 bases. Germline CDR1 SGDLS, CDR2 YYNGEE. There are 13 residues in the CDR3. With 4 bases clipped from V and 12 bases from J, the junction kept 11 bases outside the gene matches. In DNA, the CDR3 is TGTGCCAGCAGCCCCGGGACTAGCTCGGAGGGGTACTTC. Amino acid sequence: CASSPGTSSEGYF.

About this clonotype: One base away lies a much larger clone, so this may be a sequencing read error. The chain couples TRBV6-2 or TRBV6-3 to TRBJ2-7; D is ambiguous. Germline V gene sequence: CDR1 MNHEY, CDR2 SVGEGT. Trimming cost V 7 bases and J 0 bases, with 4 bases left between them. The CDR3 length is 11 residues. This chain's CDR3 is CASTNSYEQYF. In DNA, the CDR3 is TGTGCCAGCACCAACTCCTACGAGCAGTACTTC.

The rearrangement uses TRBV7-2 and TRBJ2-1, with unresolved D. Trimming took off 5 bases at V and 5 bases at J, with 10 bases between the two ends. Germline V lookup: CDR1 SGHTA, CDR2 FQGNSA. The CDR3 consists of 13 residues. CDR3 region: CASSPPLDNEQFF. CDR3 DNA sequence: TGTGCCAGCAGCCCCCCTTTAGACAATGAGCAGTTCTTC.

This clonotype came up a few times. The gene calls are TRBV11-2 and TRBJ2-7; D not certain. V was clipped by 5 bases and J by 2 bases, with 16 bases between them. This CDR3 has 15 amino acids. The germline CDR1 and CDR2 sequences are SGHAT and FQNNGV. The CDR3 nucleotides are TGTGCCAGCAGCAAAGGAGCACACGTCACCTACGAGCAGTACTTC. The encoded protein is CASSKGAHVTYEQYF.

V usage is TRBV27 and J usage is TRBJ2-7; possible D gene TRBD2, 5 bases. This CDR3 has 15 residues. Germline lookup yields CDR1 MNHEY and CDR2 SMNVEV (reference sequence). V was cut by 5 bases and J by 2 bases, with 16 bases left in between. CDR3 nucleotides: TGTGCCAGCAGTCCTATTAGCGACCTTACCTACGAGCAGTACTTC. This encodes CASSPISDLTYEQYF.

The sample holds a few counts of this clonotype. The J gene is TRBJ1-4, the V gene TRBV7-9; D perhaps matches TRBD1 (5 bases). This CDR3 comprises 14 residues. Germline lookup yields CDR1 SEHNR and CDR2 FQNEAQ (reference sequence). Deletions cut 6 bases from V and 4 bases from J, with 12 bases between. For the CDR3, the DNA is TGTGCCAGCAGTCCTTCGGGGCTTAATGAAAAACTGTTTTTT. This translates into CASSPSGLNEKLFF.

This rearrangement joins TRBV3-1 to TRBJ2-5; D remains unclear. CDR1 is LGHDT and CDR2 is YNNKEL in the germline V gene (reference sequence). The CDR3 runs to 15 residues. Trimming shortened V by 4 bases and J by 4 bases, and 16 bases separated the two germline ends. In DNA form, the CDR3 reads TGTGCCAGCAGCCTCGAGCGTCTTTTAGGAGAGACCCAGTACTTC. This encodes CASSLERLLGETQYF.

This rearrangement joins TRBV12-3 or TRBV12-4 to TRBJ1-2; D uncertain. The CDR3 runs to 13 residues. V lost 5 bases and J 4 bases, leaving 11 bases between the germline ends. The CDR3 coding sequence is TGTGCCAGCAGTCCCAAACGTATCTATGGCTACACCTTC. Protein product: CASSPKRIYGYTF.

In its sample, this clonotype was seen a few times. This sequence joins TRBV11-2 and TRBJ2-1, with D possibly matching TRBD1 (8 bases). This CDR3 contains 15 residues. The V and J ends lost 5 bases and 3 bases respectively, with 14 bases between them. Germline values: CDR1 SGHAT, CDR2 FQNNGV. The CDR3 protein is CASSRGDRFYNEQFF. The CDR3 DNA is TGTGCCAGCAGCCGGGGGGACAGGTTCTACAATGAGCAGTTCTTC.

This clonotype was counted once. The chain links TRBV13 to TRBJ2-5; tentatively, D is TRBD1 (6 bases). The V and J ends lost 2 bases and 5 bases respectively, with 15 bases between them. The CDR3 consists of 15 residues. Germline CDR1 is PRHDT and CDR2 is FYEKMQ (reference sequence). For the CDR3, the DNA is TGTGCCAGCAGCTTACAACAGGGAAACGAGGAGACCCAGTACTTC. This sequence encodes CASSLQQGNEETQYF.

J is TRBJ2-2 and V is TRBV13; possibly TRBD1 for D (5 bases). Per germline, CDR1 PRHDT and CDR2 FYEKMQ (reference sequence). The CDR3 consists of 14 residues. Trimming shortened V by 3 bases and J by 6 bases, and 11 bases separated the two germline ends. CDR3 in DNA: TGTGCCAGCAGCTTCAGGGAATCTGCCGGGGAGCTGTTTTTT. This gives the protein CASSFRESAGELFF.

This clonotype was counted only a few times. The chain combines TRBV5-8 with TRBJ2-6; D might be TRBD2 (7 bases). Germline values: CDR1 SGHTS, CDR2 YDEGEE. V was shortened by 7 bases and J by 2 bases, with 22 bases between the two germline ends. The CDR3 contains 18 residues. The CDR3 sequence: CASHLTRGLGPGANVLTF. In DNA form, the CDR3 reads TGTGCCAGCCATCTCACGCGGGGGCTCGGTCCTGGGGCCAACGTCCTGACTTTC.

V usage is TRBV6-2 or TRBV6-3 and J usage is TRBJ2-1; no clear D. Deletions cut 2 bases from V and 2 bases from J, with 7 bases between. The CDR3 sequence is 14 residues long. The germline V gene encodes CDR1 MNHEY and CDR2 SVGEGT. The CDR3 sequence is CASSYDDTYNEQFF. The CDR3 DNA is TGTGCCAGCAGTTACGATGATACCTACAATGAGCAGTTCTTC.

The genes are TRBV5-6 and TRBJ1-5; D perhaps matches TRBD1 (5 bases). The CDR3 contains 13 residues. Germline V gene sequence: CDR1 SGHDT, CDR2 YYEEEE. The V gene lost 4 bases and the J gene lost 5 bases, with 10 bases spanning the gap. The CDR3 DNA reads as TGTGCCAGCAGCACCGGGGCACATCAGCCCCAGCATTTT. Translating gives CASSTGAHQPQHF.

This clonotype was picked up a small number of times. The CDR3 DNA follows: TGTGCCAGCAGCTTAGACCCGGACAGTGCAACTAATGAAAAACTGTTTTTT. This encodes CASSLDPDSATNEKLFF. The chain uses TRBV7-6 and TRBJ1-4; TRBD1 might be the D (6 bases). The germline V and J ends were trimmed by 1 base and 0 bases, with 12 bases remaining between them. CDR3 length: 17 amino acids. Germline V CDR1 and CDR2: SGHVS, FNYEAQ.